The 9 T cell receptor beta chains in this list originate from one sample, sequenced in a study of blood T cell repertoires in COVID-19. Assay used: immunoSEQ multiplex PCR; TCRdb lists only in-frame clones, some missing. The sample holds around 150,000 clones, approximately 92% seen once. The sample consisted of peripheral blood. The receptors originated from a woman aged 45-59 years with acute or convalescent COVID-19.

V gene TRBV4-1 combines with J gene TRBJ1-2, with 8 bases identical to TRBD1. Per the germline V gene, CDR1 is MGHRA and CDR2 is YSYEKL. This CDR3 contains 16 residues. Losses at the gene ends were 5 bases for V and 6 bases for J; bases not matched to a gene: 14. The CDR3 reads CASSSSRTGLRDGYTF. CDR3 bases: TGCGCCAGCAGCTCGTCCCGGACAGGGTTAAGGGATGGCTACACCTTC.

The chain joins TRBV24-1 to TRBJ1-4; the match to TRBD1 covers 10 bases. J gave up 5 bases and V 2 bases, and 7 bases lay outside the gene matches. There are 17 residues in the CDR3. Germline lookup yields CDR1 KGHDR and CDR2 SFDVKD. CDR3 sequence: CATSDSRDRGLNEKLFF. Here the CDR3 DNA reads TGTGCCACCAGTGATTCACGGGACAGGGGACTCAATGAAAAACTGTTTTTT.

CDR3 protein: CASQGEVRYF. The CDR3 nucleotides read TGTGCCAGCCAGGGGGAGGTTCGATACTTC. The chain carries TRBV28 and TRBJ2-7; D perhaps matches TRBD1 (7 bases). The CDR3 runs to 10 residues. Trimming took 8 bases from V and 13 from J, leaving 15 bases between them. Germline values: CDR1 MDHEN, CDR2 SYDVKM.

The chain couples TRBV7-9 to TRBJ2-5, with D unresolved. The CDR3 covers 13 residues. Germline V gene sequence: CDR1 SEHNR, CDR2 FQNEAQ (reference sequence). Trimming cost V 0 bases and J 5 bases, with 7 bases left between them. CDR3 protein: CASSLAAAETQYF. The CDR3 DNA reads TGTGCCAGCAGCTTAGCCGCTGCGGAGACCCAGTACTTC.

J is TRBJ2-7 and V is TRBV4-2, with 9 nucleotides matching TRBD2. With 0 bases clipped from V and 6 bases from J, the junction kept 9 bases outside the gene matches. Per germline, CDR1 LGHNA and CDR2 YNFKEQ. The CDR3 consists of 16 residues. This CDR3 is CASSQDRAGGAREQYF. CDR3 in DNA: TGTGCCAGCAGCCAAGATCGTGCGGGAGGGGCTCGCGAGCAGTACTTC.

The V call is TRBV6-1, the J call TRBJ2-2; TRBD2 is a possible D gene (6 bases). Germline V CDR1 and CDR2: MNHNS, SASEGT. Trimming stripped 2 bases from V and 1 base from J, with 14 bases between. The length of the CDR3 is 17 residues. The CDR3 coding sequence is TGTGCCAGCAGTGAATATAAGGGACTTAAGAACACCGGGGAGCTGTTTTTT. Translation gives CASSEYKGLKNTGELFF.

The chain employs TRBV12-3 or TRBV12-4 and TRBJ1-1; D call uncertain. This CDR3 is built from 11 residues. With 3 bases removed from V and 11 bases from J, the gap between germline ends came to 10 bases. The CDR3 nucleotides are TGTGCCAGCAGTTTCATTGGCAATGCTTTCTTT. Its translation: CASSFIGNAFF.

The V and J genes are TRBV6-5 and TRBJ1-1; 8 bases align to TRBD1. J gave up 6 bases and V 3 bases, and 3 bases lay outside the gene matches. Germline CDR1 and CDR2: MNHEY and SVGAGI. The CDR3 is 13 amino acids. CDR3 amino acids: CASSYRTGPEAFF. CDR3 DNA sequence: TGTGCCAGCAGTTATCGGACAGGGCCTGAAGCTTTCTTT.

The rearrangement links TRBV7-3 to TRBJ2-3; no firm D call. V lost 0 bases, J lost 1 base, and 8 bases lay in between. Germline-derived CDR1 and CDR2 are SGHTA and FQGTGA. The CDR3 is made up of 15 amino acids. CDR3 nucleotides: TGTGCCAGCAGCTTAACAACCGGAGGCACAGATACGCAGTATTTT. Protein product: CASSLTTGGTDTQYF.